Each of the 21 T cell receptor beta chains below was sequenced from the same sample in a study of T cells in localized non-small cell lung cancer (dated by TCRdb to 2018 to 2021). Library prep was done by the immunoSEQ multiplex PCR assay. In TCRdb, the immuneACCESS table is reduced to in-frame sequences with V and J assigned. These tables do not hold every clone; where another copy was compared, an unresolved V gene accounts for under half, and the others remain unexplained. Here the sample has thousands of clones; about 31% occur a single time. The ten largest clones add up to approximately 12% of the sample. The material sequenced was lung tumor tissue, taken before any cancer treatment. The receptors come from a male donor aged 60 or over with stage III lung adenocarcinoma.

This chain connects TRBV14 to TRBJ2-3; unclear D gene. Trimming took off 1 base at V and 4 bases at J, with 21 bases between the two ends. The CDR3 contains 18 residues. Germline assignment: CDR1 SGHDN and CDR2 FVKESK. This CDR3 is CASSQGQRASPIADTQYF. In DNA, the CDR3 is TGTGCCAGCAGCCAAGGGCAGCGAGCATCCCCTATCGCAGATACGCAGTATTTT.

As DNA, the CDR3 is TGTGCCAGCAGGTCGCGACTAGCGTCGAGCTCCTACAATGAGCAGTTCTTC. Its protein is CASRSRLASSSYNEQFF. The rearrangement uses TRBV11-3 and TRBJ2-1, with 8 bases that match TRBD2. The CDR3 loop spans 17 amino acids. Germline V gene lookup returns CDR1 SGHNT and CDR2 YENEEA. J gave up 0 bases and V 6 bases, and 10 bases lay outside the gene matches.

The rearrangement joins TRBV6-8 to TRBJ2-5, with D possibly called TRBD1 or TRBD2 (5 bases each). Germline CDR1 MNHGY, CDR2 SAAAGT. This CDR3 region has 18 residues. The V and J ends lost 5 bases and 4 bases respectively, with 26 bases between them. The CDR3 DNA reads TGTGCCAGCAGTCCCCATGGGGTCCGGGACGCTGCGACAGAGACCCAGTACTTC. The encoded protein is CASSPHGVRDAATETQYF.

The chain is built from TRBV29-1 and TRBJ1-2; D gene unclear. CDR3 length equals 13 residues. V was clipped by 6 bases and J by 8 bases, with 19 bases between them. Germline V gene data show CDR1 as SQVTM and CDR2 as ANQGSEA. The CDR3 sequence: CSVVPDGYVGYTF. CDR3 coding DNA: TGCAGCGTCGTTCCGGACGGTTATGTCGGCTACACCTTC.

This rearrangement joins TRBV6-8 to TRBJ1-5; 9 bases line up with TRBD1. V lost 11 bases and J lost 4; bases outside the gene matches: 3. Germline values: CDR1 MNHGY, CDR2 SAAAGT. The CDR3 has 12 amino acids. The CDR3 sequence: CAVQGANQPQHF. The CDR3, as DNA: TGTGCCGTACAGGGGGCGAATCAGCCCCAGCATTTT.

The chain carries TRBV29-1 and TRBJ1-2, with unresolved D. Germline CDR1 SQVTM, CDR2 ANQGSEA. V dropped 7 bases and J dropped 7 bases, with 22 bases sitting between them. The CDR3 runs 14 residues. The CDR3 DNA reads TGCAGCGCTAGGGCAACGGGGTTGTCTGGTGGCTACACCTTC. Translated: CSARATGLSGGYTF.

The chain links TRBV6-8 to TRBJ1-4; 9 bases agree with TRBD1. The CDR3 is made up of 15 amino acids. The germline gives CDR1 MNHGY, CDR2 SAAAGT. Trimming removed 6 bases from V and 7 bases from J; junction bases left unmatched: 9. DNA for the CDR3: TGTGCCAGCAGAACCACAGGGGGCGTTGGTGAAAAACTGTTTTTT. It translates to CASRTTGGVGEKLFF.

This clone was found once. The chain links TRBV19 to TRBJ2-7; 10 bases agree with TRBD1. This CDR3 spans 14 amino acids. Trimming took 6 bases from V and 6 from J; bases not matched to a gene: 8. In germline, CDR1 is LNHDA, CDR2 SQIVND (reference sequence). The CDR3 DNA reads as TGTGCCAGTAGAAGAAGTCGGACAGGGGGCGAGCAGTACTTC. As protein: CASRRSRTGGEQYF.

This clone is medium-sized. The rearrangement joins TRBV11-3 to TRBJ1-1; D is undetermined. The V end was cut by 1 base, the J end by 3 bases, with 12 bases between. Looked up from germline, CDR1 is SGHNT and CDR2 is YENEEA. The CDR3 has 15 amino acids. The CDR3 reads CASSLGLYLDTEAFF. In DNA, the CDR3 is TGTGCCAGCAGCTTAGGTTTGTACCTGGACACTGAAGCTTTCTTT.

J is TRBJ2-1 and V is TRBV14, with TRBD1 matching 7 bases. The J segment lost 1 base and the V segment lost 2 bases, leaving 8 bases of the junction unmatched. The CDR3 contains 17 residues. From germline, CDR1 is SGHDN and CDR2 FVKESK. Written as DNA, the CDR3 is TGTGCCAGCAGCCAAAATATTAGGACAGGTTCCTACAATGAGCAGTTCTTC. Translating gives CASSQNIRTGSYNEQFF.

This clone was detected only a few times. Here the CDR3 reads CASSLTLNGELFF. Written as DNA, the CDR3 is TGTGCCAGCAGCTTAACGTTAAACGGGGAGCTGTTTTTT. The rearrangement links TRBV7-1 to TRBJ2-2, with D unclear. TRBV7-1 is labeled an ORF, and its function is uncertain. Trimming removed 4 bases from V and 7 bases from J, with 10 bases in between. The CDR3 runs 13 residues.

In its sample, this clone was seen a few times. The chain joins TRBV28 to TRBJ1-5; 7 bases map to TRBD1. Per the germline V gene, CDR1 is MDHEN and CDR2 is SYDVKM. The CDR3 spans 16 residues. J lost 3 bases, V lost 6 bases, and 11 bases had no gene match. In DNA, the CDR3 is TGTGCCAGCAGCCTTTCCAGGGGGTTTTTCAATCAGCCCCAGCATTTT. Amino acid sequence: CASSLSRGFFNQPQHF.

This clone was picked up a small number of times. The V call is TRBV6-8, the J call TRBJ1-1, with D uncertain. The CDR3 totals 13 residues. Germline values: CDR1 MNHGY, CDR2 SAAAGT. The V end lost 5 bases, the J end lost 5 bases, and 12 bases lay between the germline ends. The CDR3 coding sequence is TGTGCCAGCAGTCTCAGCCCCTGGACTGAAGCTTTCTTT. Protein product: CASSLSPWTEAFF.

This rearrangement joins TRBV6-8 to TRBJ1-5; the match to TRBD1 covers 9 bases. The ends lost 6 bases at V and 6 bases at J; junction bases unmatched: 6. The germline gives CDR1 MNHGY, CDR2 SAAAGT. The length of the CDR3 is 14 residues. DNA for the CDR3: TGTGCCAGCAGATCTAACAGGGGGCGTCAGCCCCAGCATTTT. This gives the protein CASRSNRGRQPQHF.

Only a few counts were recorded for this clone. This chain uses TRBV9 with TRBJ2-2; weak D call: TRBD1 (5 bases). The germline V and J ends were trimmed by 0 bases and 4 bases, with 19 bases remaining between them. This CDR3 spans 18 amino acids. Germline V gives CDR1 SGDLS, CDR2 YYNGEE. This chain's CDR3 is CASSVELNGALSTGELFF. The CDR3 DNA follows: TGTGCCAGCAGCGTAGAACTTAATGGGGCTCTATCCACCGGGGAGCTGTTTTTT.

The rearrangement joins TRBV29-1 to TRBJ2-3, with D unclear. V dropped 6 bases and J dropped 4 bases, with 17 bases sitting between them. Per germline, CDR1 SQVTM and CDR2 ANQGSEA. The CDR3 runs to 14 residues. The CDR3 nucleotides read TGCAGCGTAGTAGGAATCACCGTCGCAGATACGCAGTATTTT. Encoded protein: CSVVGITVADTQYF.

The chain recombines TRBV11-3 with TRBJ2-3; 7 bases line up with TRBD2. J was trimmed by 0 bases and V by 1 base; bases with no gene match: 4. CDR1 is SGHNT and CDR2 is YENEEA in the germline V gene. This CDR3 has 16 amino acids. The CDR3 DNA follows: TGTGCCAGCAGCTTAGTGGGGGGAGGGAGCACAGATACGCAGTATTTT. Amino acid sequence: CASSLVGGGSTDTQYF.

The CDR3: CASSIRGGDQPQHF. The CDR3 DNA is TGTGCCAGTAGTATAAGGGGGGGGGATCAGCCCCAGCATTTT. This chain connects TRBV19 to TRBJ1-5; a weak D match, TRBD1 (6 bases). The V and J ends lost 2 bases and 5 bases respectively, with 10 bases between them. CDR3 size: 14 residues. Germline V lookup: CDR1 LNHDA, CDR2 SQIVND (reference sequence).

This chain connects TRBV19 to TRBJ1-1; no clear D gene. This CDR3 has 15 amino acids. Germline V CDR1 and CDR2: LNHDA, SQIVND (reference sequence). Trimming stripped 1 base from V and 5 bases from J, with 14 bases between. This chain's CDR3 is CASSIAPGRGTEAFF. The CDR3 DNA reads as TGTGCCAGTAGTATAGCCCCAGGAAGAGGGACTGAAGCTTTCTTT.

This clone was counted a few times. CDR3: CAWSELDRDYGYTF. DNA of the CDR3: TGTGCCTGGAGTGAACTGGACAGGGACTATGGCTACACCTTC. The chain couples TRBV30 to TRBJ1-2; 8 bases match TRBD1. Germline CDR1 and CDR2: GTSNPN and SVGIG (reference sequence). Losses at the gene ends were 1 base for V and 3 bases for J; bases not matched to a gene: 4. The CDR3 is made up of 14 amino acids.

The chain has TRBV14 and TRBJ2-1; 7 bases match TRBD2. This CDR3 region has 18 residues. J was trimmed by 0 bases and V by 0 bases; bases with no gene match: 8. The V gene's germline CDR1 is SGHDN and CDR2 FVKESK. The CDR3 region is CASSQDKIAGFSYNEQFF. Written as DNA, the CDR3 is TGTGCCAGCAGCCAAGATAAGATAGCGGGTTTCTCCTACAATGAGCAGTTCTTC.